These 28 T cell receptor beta chains were all obtained from the same sample, sequenced in a study of blood T cell repertoires in COVID-19. The data were produced by immunoSEQ multiplex PCR, yet TCRdb's version contains in-frame clones alone and is incomplete. The sample has approximately 360,000 clones, over 75% seen once. The material sequenced was PBMCs or T cells enriched from blood (not recorded which). These receptors originate from a woman in her twenties or thirties with acute COVID-19.

The gene calls are TRBV19 and TRBJ2-1; 8 bases align to TRBD1. Germline CDR1 reads LNHDA; CDR2 reads SQIVND (reference sequence). The V gene end was trimmed by 3 bases and the J gene end by 8 bases; junction bases not matched to a gene: 6. This CDR3 is 14 amino acids long. The CDR3 is CASSMQGARDEQFF. The CDR3 coding sequence is TGTGCCAGTAGTATGCAGGGGGCTCGGGATGAGCAGTTCTTC. Full variable domain (remainder filled in from reference TRBV19 and TRBJ2-1): DGGITQSPKYLFRKEGQNVTLSCEQNLNHDAMYWYRQDPGQGLRLIYYSQIVNDFQKGDIAEGYSVSREKKESFPLTVTSAQKNPTAFYLCASSMQGARDEQFFGPGTRLTVL.

The rearrangement links TRBV2 to TRBJ2-7, with a weak D call TRBD1 (5 bases). Germline CDR1 SNHLY, CDR2 FYNNEI. CDR3 size: 13 residues. V lost 7 bases and J lost 2, with 12 bases in between. The CDR3 loop is CASTGFETYEQYF. The CDR3 DNA follows: TGTGCCAGCACAGGGTTTGAAACCTACGAGCAGTACTTC.

The rearrangement joins TRBV19 to TRBJ1-2, with D perhaps TRBD1 (6 bases). Trimming took off 3 bases at V and 8 bases at J, with 19 bases between the two ends. Germline V gene data show CDR1 as LNHDA and CDR2 as SQIVND (reference sequence). The CDR3 has 15 amino acids. For the CDR3, the DNA is TGTGCCAGTAGTATTAATGTTGGTTCGAGGGGGGGCTACACCTTC. This translates into CASSINVGSRGGYTF.

The rearrangement joins TRBV7-8 to TRBJ2-7, with TRBD1 matching over 7 bases. CDR1 and CDR2 from the germline V gene are SGHVS and FQNEAQ. V dropped 1 base and J dropped 5; count of bases not matched to a gene: 5. This CDR3 contains 14 residues. The CDR3 reads CASSLGRTGNEQYF. CDR3 DNA sequence: TGTGCCAGCAGCTTAGGAAGGACAGGTAACGAGCAGTACTTC.

This chain joins TRBV18 and TRBJ2-4; D not resolved. The CDR3 extends over 13 amino acids. CDR1 KGHSH and CDR2 LQKENI come from the germline V gene. The germline V and J ends were trimmed by 5 bases and 0 bases, with 5 bases remaining between them. The CDR3 loop is CASSSLAKNIQYF. In DNA, the CDR3 is TGTGCCAGCTCATCATTAGCCAAAAACATTCAGTACTTC.

This clone has more than one count but fewer than ten. V gene TRBV6-2 or TRBV6-3 combines with J gene TRBJ1-1; tentative D call: TRBD1 (5 bases). The CDR3 sequence is 12 residues long. V was shortened by 4 bases and J by 3 bases, with 6 bases between the two germline ends. Germline CDR1 reads MNHEY; CDR2 reads SVGEGT. The CDR3 DNA follows: TGTGCCAGCAGTTGGACATACACTGAAGCTTTCTTT. Amino acid sequence: CASSWTYTEAFF.

This clone showed up just once. The chain links TRBV19 to TRBJ1-4; D is undetermined. Germline CDR1 and CDR2: LNHDA and SQIVND (reference sequence). CDR3 length equals 13 residues. V lost 6 bases to trimming and J lost 8 bases, with 13 bases between them. This CDR3 is CASSFSRGEKLFF. The CDR3 DNA sequence: TGTGCCAGTAGCTTCTCCAGAGGGGAAAAACTGTTTTTT.

The rearrangement uses TRBV2 and TRBJ1-1; D ambiguous. V was trimmed by 4 bases and J by 1 base, leaving 7 bases between them. The CDR3 consists of 13 residues. CDR1 and CDR2 (germline): SNHLY, FYNNEI. CDR3 in amino acids: CASSVEGNTEAFF. As DNA, the CDR3 is TGTGCCAGCAGTGTTGAGGGGAACACTGAAGCTTTCTTT.

The CDR3 sequence is CASKQGTGGRNSPLHF. CDR3 DNA sequence: TGTGCCAGCAAGCAAGGGACAGGGGGTCGTAATTCACCCCTCCACTTT. The V gene is TRBV21-1, the J gene TRBJ1-6; no check of the table's D call, TRBD1, against the DNA was made. TRBV21-1 has pseudogene status. The CDR3 is made up of 16 amino acids.

The DNA of the CDR3 is TGTGCCAGCAGCTTCCAGGGGGCGTCCTACGAGCAGTACTTC. Translating it yields CASSFQGASYEQYF. V and J are TRBV5-4 and TRBJ2-7; 8 positions agree with TRBD1. The V gene end was trimmed by 2 bases and the J gene end by 1 base; junction bases not matched to a gene: 2. The V gene's germline CDR1 is SGHNT and CDR2 YYREEE (reference sequence). The length of the CDR3 is 14 residues.

This chain uses TRBV29-1 with TRBJ2-1; 9 nucleotides align to TRBD2. Germline V CDR1 and CDR2: SQVTM, ANQGSEA. The CDR3 sequence is 15 residues long. Trimming removed 6 bases from V and 6 bases from J; junction bases left unmatched: 12. CDR3 sequence reads: CSVGFSGGLLNEQFF. The CDR3, as DNA: TGCAGCGTGGGCTTTAGCGGGGGTCTTCTCAATGAGCAGTTCTTC.

V gene TRBV6-5 combines with J gene TRBJ1-2; 7 nucleotides align to TRBD1. With 5 bases clipped from V and 6 bases from J, the junction kept 9 bases outside the gene matches. The V gene's germline CDR1 is MNHEY and CDR2 SVGAGI. The CDR3 length is 14 residues. The CDR3 region has the DNA TGTGCCAGCAGTCCCTCCCGGGACAGAGATGGCTACACCTTC. Translation: CASSPSRDRDGYTF.

V gene TRBV7-3 combines with J gene TRBJ2-1, with a weak D call TRBD1 (5 bases). V was trimmed by 3 bases and J by 4 bases, leaving 10 bases between them. Germline V CDR1 and CDR2: SGHTA, FQGTGA. CDR3 length equals 14 residues. Written as DNA, the CDR3 is TGTGCCAGCAGCTTCAAGCCAGGGTACAATGAGCAGTTCTTC. Amino acids: CASSFKPGYNEQFF.

This chain connects TRBV19 to TRBJ2-4; D possibly corresponds to TRBD1 (6 bases). This CDR3 is built from 14 residues. The germline V and J ends were trimmed by 6 bases and 15 bases, with 24 bases remaining between them. Germline lookup yields CDR1 LNHDA and CDR2 SQIVND (reference sequence). The DNA of the CDR3 is TGTGCCAGTAGCCCACAACCGGGACATGAGAACGTGTACTTC. Translating gives CASSPQPGHENVYF.

The chain recombines TRBV7-3 with TRBJ2-1, with TRBD2 matching over 10 bases. The CDR3 is 15 amino acids. J gave up 4 bases and V 6 bases, and 6 bases lay outside the gene matches. Germline V gene lookup returns CDR1 SGHTA and CDR2 FQGTGA. In DNA, the CDR3 is TGTGCCAGCAGTCTAGCGGGGGCTGGATACAATGAGCAGTTCTTC. Encoded protein: CASSLAGAGYNEQFF. Based on the CDR3 plus reference TRBV7-3 and TRBJ2-1, the full variable domain is GAGVSQTPSNKVTEKGKYVELRCDPISGHTALYWYRQSLGQGPEFLIYFQGTGAADDSGLPNDRFFAVRPEGSVSTLKIQRTERGDSAVYLCASSLAGAGYNEQFFGPGTRLTVL.

The V and J genes are TRBV2 and TRBJ2-3; D is unresolved. This CDR3 spans 16 amino acids. The germline CDR1 and CDR2 sequences are SNHLY and FYNNEI. Trimming removed 6 bases from V and 1 base from J, with 17 bases in between. The CDR3 sequence is CASRADSEPRTDTQYF. CDR3 nucleotide sequence: TGTGCCAGCAGGGCTGACTCAGAGCCCCGCACAGATACGCAGTATTTT.

The chain uses TRBV6-5 and TRBJ1-2; D is ambiguous. Germline V CDR1 and CDR2: MNHEY, SVGAGI. The V end lost 8 bases, the J end lost 4 bases, and 17 bases lay between the germline ends. CDR3 length equals 14 residues. The CDR3 sequence is CASRSGPNLYGYTF. CDR3 bases: TGTGCCAGCCGTTCAGGCCCGAACCTCTATGGCTACACCTTC.

The rearrangement uses TRBV5-1 and TRBJ2-7; D is unclear. The germline V and J ends were trimmed by 2 bases and 5 bases, with 14 bases remaining between them. Per the germline V gene, CDR1 is SGHRS and CDR2 is YFSETQ. The CDR3 is made up of 14 amino acids. The CDR3 region is CASSLAPQVDEQYF. For the CDR3, the DNA is TGCGCCAGCAGCTTAGCCCCCCAGGTGGACGAGCAGTACTTC.

CDR3 DNA sequence: TGTGCCAGCAGCTTCGGGGGGATCACTGAAGCTTTCTTT. Its translation: CASSFGGITEAFF. The V and J genes are TRBV7-9 and TRBJ1-1; weak D call: TRBD1 (5 bases). The CDR3 totals 13 residues. The germline CDR1 and CDR2 sequences are SEHNR and FQNEAQ (reference sequence). The germline V and J ends were trimmed by 3 bases and 4 bases, with 9 bases remaining between them.

CDR3 sequence (DNA): TGTGCCAGCAGTCGACAGGAGTATAATTCACCCCTCCACTTT. This encodes CASSRQEYNSPLHF. The V call is TRBV6-5, the J call TRBJ1-6, with D maybe TRBD1 (6 bases). Germline V gene data show CDR1 as MNHEY and CDR2 as SVGAGI. Trimming removed 5 bases at V and 4 bases at J, with 9 bases between. The CDR3 is 14 amino acids.

This chain connects TRBV4-1 to TRBJ2-1; the match to TRBD2 covers 15 bases. The CDR3 is made up of 16 amino acids. V shed 4 bases and J 4 bases; nucleotides not matched to a gene: 2. CDR1 is MGHRA, CDR2 YSYEKL, per germline. The DNA of the CDR3 is TGCGCCAGCAGCCTCGGGACTAGCGGGGGGTACAATGAGCAGTTCTTC. This translates into CASSLGTSGGYNEQFF.

This rearrangement joins TRBV7-3 to TRBJ2-3; 7 bases are shared with TRBD1. V lost 2 bases, J lost 2 bases, and 7 bases stayed unmatched. The germline V gene encodes CDR1 SGHTA and CDR2 FQGTGA. The CDR3 is 16 amino acids. The CDR3 loop is CASSLVGQRYTDTQYF. CDR3 bases: TGTGCCAGCAGCTTAGTGGGACAGAGATACACAGATACGCAGTATTTT. Supplemented by reference TRBV7-3 and TRBJ2-3, the full variable domain reads GAGVSQTPSNKVTEKGKYVELRCDPISGHTALYWYRQSLGQGPEFLIYFQGTGAADDSGLPNDRFFAVRPEGSVSTLKIQRTERGDSAVYLCASSLVGQRYTDTQYFGPGTRLTVL.

This chain connects TRBV12-5 to TRBJ2-7; 8 nucleotides agree with TRBD1. CDR3 length: 17 residues. The germline CDR1 and CDR2 sequences are LGHNT and FRNRAP. Trimming removed 2 bases from V and 0 bases from J; junction bases left unmatched: 9. In DNA, the CDR3 is TGTGCTAGTGGTTTGACGTCAGGGGGCAACCCCTCCTACGAGCAGTACTTC. Translated, it gives CASGLTSGGNPSYEQYF.

Of note for this clone: Different DNA sequences within this sample yield the same CDR3. CDR3 DNA sequence: TGCGCCAGCAGCTTGGCCGGCTATAATTCACCCCTCCACTTT. Translating it yields CASSLAGYNSPLHF. V is TRBV5-1 and J is TRBJ1-6; no firm D call. CDR3 size: 14 residues. V gave up 0 bases and J gave up 3 bases, with 4 bases separating them. Germline values: CDR1 SGHRS, CDR2 YFSETQ.

The rearrangement joins TRBV7-9 to TRBJ2-7, with 9 positions matching TRBD1. This CDR3 comprises 13 residues. Germline CDR1 and CDR2: SEHNR and FQNEAQ (reference sequence). With 6 bases clipped from V and 5 bases from J, the junction kept 5 bases outside the gene matches. This chain's CDR3 is CASSWTGVHEQYF. The CDR3 DNA reads TGTGCCAGCAGTTGGACAGGGGTCCACGAGCAGTACTTC.

DNA of the CDR3: TGTGCCAGCAGCTTGGGACTAGCGGGAAGCTCCTACAATGAGCAGTTCTTC. It codes for CASSLGLAGSSYNEQFF. This rearrangement joins TRBV5-6 to TRBJ2-1; TRBD2 matches at 11 bases. Trimming took 0 bases from V and 0 from J; bases not matched to a gene: 2. The germline V gene encodes CDR1 SGHDT and CDR2 YYEEEE. The CDR3 loop spans 17 amino acids. Based on the CDR3 plus reference TRBV5-6 and TRBJ2-1, the full variable domain is DAGVTQSPTHLIKTRGQQVTLRCSPKSGHDTVSWYQQALGQGPQFIFQYYEEEERQRGNFPDRFSGHQFPNYSSELNVNALLLGDSALYLCASSLGLAGSSYNEQFFGPGTRLTVL.

This chain uses TRBV7-2 with TRBJ2-7, with 8 positions matching TRBD2. This CDR3 has 14 residues. V was clipped by 4 bases and J by 2 bases; unmatched bases: 4. Germline CDR1 SGHTA, CDR2 FQGNSA. The CDR3 spells CASSYPGLAYEQYF. The CDR3 DNA reads as TGTGCCAGCAGCTACCCGGGACTAGCCTACGAGCAGTACTTC.

The rearrangement joins TRBV5-1 to TRBJ1-1; D remains ambiguous. This CDR3 is 14 amino acids long. The V gene lost 4 bases and the J gene lost 1 base, with 11 bases spanning the gap. Germline lookup yields CDR1 SGHRS and CDR2 YFSETQ. The CDR3 region has the DNA TGCGCCAGCAGCCCGCCCCGGGAGAACACTGAAGCTTTCTTT. As protein: CASSPPRENTEAFF.